A selection of T cell receptor beta chains follows, all from one sample in a study of T cell responses to AZD1222 COVID-19 vaccine. The table came from immunoSEQ multiplex PCR; TCRdb's copy has only in-frame clones and leaves some out. The sample records around 120,000 clones, over 75% being singletons. Sequenced material: peripheral blood, taken on day 0 of MenACWY control vaccination. These receptors were obtained from an adult in good health. CDR3s include the opening cysteine and the closing phenylalanine or tryptophan. Each record gives: CDR3 protein, V gene, J gene.

CDR3 protein: CASSPGTGDYTQYF
V gene: TRBV18
J gene: TRBJ2-3

CDR3 protein: CASSETPGDTEAFF
V gene: TRBV10-1
J gene: TRBJ1-1

CDR3 protein: CASSDQLSYEQYF
V gene: TRBV2
J gene: TRBJ2-7

CDR3 protein: CAWRELGGYTF
V gene: TRBV30
J gene: TRBJ1-2

CDR3 protein: CAGEVAKNIQYF
V gene: TRBV7-6
J gene: TRBJ2-4

CDR3 protein: CASSEQGPGYTF
V gene: TRBV28
J gene: TRBJ1-2

CDR3 protein: CATGHGAPEKLFF
V gene: TRBV10-3
J gene: TRBJ1-4

CDR3 protein: CASSLIGEHPGTEAFF
V gene: TRBV28
J gene: TRBJ1-1

CDR3 protein: CASSQPGAGVGQPQHF
V gene: TRBV4-1
J gene: TRBJ1-5

CDR3 protein: CATHSGLAGYNEQFF
V gene: TRBV5-1
J gene: TRBJ2-1

CDR3 protein: CASSRPLGGRLTQYF
V gene: TRBV7-9
J gene: TRBJ2-3

CDR3 protein: CATSDPSISTDTQYF
V gene: TRBV24-1
J gene: TRBJ2-3

CDR3 protein: CSVVKLAGVEQFF
V gene: TRBV29-1
J gene: TRBJ2-1

CDR3 protein: CASSHGQGNSPLHF
V gene: TRBV5-1
J gene: TRBJ1-6

CDR3 protein: CATSRESGSYEQYF
V gene: TRBV15
J gene: TRBJ2-7

CDR3 protein: CASSLQGADTQYF
V gene: TRBV11-3
J gene: TRBJ2-3

CDR3 protein: CASSFKQNTGELFF
V gene: TRBV5-1
J gene: TRBJ2-2

CDR3 protein: CSVGSRQGNTGELFF
V gene: TRBV29-1
J gene: TRBJ2-2

CDR3 protein: CATSDPRQGQETQYF
V gene: TRBV24-1
J gene: TRBJ2-5

CDR3 protein: CATSDLPGQINYGYTF
V gene: TRBV24-1
J gene: TRBJ1-2

CDR3 protein: CASSAANQPQHF
V gene: TRBV3-1/TRBV3-2
J gene: TRBJ1-5

CDR3 protein: CASSISGTITDTQYF
V gene: TRBV19
J gene: TRBJ2-3

CDR3 protein: CASSPPGDPNTIYF
V gene: TRBV9
J gene: TRBJ1-3